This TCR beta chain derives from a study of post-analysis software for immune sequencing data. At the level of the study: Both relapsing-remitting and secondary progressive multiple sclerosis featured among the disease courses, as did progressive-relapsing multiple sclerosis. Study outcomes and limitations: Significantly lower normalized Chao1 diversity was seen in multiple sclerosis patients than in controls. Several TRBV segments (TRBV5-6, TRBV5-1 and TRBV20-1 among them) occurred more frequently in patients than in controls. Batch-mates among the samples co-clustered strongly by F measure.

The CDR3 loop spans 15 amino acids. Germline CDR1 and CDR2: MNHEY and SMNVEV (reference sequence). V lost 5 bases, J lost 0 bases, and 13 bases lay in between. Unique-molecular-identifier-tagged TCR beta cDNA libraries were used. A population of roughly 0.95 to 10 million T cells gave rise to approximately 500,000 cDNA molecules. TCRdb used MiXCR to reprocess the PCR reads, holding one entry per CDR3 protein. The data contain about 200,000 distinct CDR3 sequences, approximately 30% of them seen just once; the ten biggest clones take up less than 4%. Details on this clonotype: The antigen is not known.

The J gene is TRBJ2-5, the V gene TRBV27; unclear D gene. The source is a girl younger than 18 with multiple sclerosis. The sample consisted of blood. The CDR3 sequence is CASSALGLYQETQYF. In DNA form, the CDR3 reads TGTGCCAGCAGTGCACTGGGCCTTTACCAAGAGACCCAGTACTTC.